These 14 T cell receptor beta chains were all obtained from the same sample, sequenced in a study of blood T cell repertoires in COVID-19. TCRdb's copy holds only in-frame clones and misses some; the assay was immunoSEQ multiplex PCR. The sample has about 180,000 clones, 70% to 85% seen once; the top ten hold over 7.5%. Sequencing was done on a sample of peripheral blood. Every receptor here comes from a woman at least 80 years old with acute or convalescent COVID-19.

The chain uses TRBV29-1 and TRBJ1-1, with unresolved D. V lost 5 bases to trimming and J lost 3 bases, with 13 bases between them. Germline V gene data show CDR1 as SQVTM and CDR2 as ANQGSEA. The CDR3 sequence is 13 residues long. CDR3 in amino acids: CSVRVGVDTEAFF. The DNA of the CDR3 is TGCAGCGTTAGGGTGGGAGTGGACACTGAAGCTTTCTTT. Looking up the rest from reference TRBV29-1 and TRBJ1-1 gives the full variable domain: SAVISQKPSRDICQRGTSLTIQCQVDSQVTMMFWYRQQPGQSLTLIATANQGSEATYESGFVIDKFPISRPNLTFSTLTVSNMSPEDSSIYLCSVRVGVDTEAFFGQGTRLTVV.

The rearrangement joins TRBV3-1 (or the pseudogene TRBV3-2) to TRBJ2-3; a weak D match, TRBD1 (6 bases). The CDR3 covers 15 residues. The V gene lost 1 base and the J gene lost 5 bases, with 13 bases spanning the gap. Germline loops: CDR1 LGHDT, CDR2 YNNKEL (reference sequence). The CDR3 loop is CASSQGGTRQDTQYF. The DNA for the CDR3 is TGTGCCAGCAGCCAAGGGGGGACACGGCAAGATACGCAGTATTTT.

This chain's CDR3 is CASRSRGGSPLHF. The CDR3 region has the DNA TGTGCCAGCAGAAGCAGGGGTGGTTCACCCCTCCACTTT. This chain links TRBV2 with TRBJ1-6; maybe TRBD1 (6 bases). This CDR3 has 13 amino acids. V was cut by 6 bases and J by 9 bases, with 12 bases left in between. Germline CDR1 and CDR2: SNHLY and FYNNEI. The entire variable domain, with the rest obtained from reference TRBV2 and TRBJ1-6, is as follows: EPEVTQTPSHQVTQMGQEVILRCVPISNHLYFYWYRQILGQKVEFLVSFYNNEISEKSEIFDDQFSVERPDGSNFTLKIRSTKLEDSAMYFCASRSRGGSPLHFGNGTRLTVT.

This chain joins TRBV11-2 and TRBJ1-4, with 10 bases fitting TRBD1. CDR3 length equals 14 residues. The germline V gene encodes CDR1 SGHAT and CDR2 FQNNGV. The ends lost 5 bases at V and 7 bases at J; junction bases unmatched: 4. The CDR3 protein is CASSPGTGAEKLFF. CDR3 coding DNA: TGTGCCAGCAGCCCCGGGACAGGGGCTGAAAAACTGTTTTTT.

The DNA for the CDR3 is TGTGCCAGCAGCCCTCCCGGACTAGCGGGGAATGAGCAGTTCTTC. The encoded protein is CASSPPGLAGNEQFF. V usage is TRBV7-3 and J usage is TRBJ2-1, with 12 bases lining up with TRBD2. There are 15 residues in the CDR3. V was pared by 5 bases and J by 7 bases, with 6 bases of the junction left unmatched. Germline assignment: CDR1 SGHTA and CDR2 FQGTGA.

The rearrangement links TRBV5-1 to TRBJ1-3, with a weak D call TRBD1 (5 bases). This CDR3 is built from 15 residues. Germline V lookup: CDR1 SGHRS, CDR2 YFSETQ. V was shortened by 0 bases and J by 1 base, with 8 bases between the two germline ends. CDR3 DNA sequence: TGCGCCAGCAGCTTGGTCTCAGGGTCTGGAAACACCATATATTTT. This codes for CASSLVSGSGNTIYF. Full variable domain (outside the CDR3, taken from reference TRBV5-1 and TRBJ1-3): KAGVTQTPRYLIKTRGQQVTLSCSPISGHRSVSWYQQTPGQGLQFLFEYFSETQRNKGNFPGRFSGRQFSNSRSEMNVSTLELGDSALYLCASSLVSGSGNTIYFGEGSWLTVV.

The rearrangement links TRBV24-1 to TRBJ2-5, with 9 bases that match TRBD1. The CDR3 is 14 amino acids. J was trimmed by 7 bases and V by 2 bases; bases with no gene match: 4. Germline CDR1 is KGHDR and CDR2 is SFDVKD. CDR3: CATSDSRDRATQYF. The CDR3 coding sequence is TGTGCCACCAGTGATTCCCGGGACAGGGCGACCCAGTACTTC.

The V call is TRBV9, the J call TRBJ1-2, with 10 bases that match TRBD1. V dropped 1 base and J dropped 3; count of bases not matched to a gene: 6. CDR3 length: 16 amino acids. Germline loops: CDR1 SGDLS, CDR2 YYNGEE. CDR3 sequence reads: CASSVRAGTGDYGYTF. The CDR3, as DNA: TGTGCCAGCAGCGTAAGGGCCGGGACAGGGGACTATGGCTACACCTTC.

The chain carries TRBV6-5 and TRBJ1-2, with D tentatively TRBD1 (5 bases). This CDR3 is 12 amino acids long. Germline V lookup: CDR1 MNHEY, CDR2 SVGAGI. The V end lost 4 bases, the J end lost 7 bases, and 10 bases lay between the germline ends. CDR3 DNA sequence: TGTGCCAGCAGTTCGTCAGGGCCTGGCTACACCTTC. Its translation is CASSSSGPGYTF.

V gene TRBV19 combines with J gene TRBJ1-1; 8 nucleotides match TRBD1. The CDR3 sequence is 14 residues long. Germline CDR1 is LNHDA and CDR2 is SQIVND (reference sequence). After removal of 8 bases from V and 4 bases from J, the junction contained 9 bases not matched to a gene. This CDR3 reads CASDDRGRGTEAFF. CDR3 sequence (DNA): TGTGCCAGTGATGACAGGGGCAGGGGCACTGAAGCTTTCTTT.

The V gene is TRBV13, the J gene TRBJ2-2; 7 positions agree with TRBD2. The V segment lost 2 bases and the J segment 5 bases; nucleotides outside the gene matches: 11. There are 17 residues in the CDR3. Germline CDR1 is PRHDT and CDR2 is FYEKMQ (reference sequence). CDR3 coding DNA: TGTGCCAGCAGCTTAAGCCGGACTAGTATGGGAACCGGGGAGCTGTTTTTT. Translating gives CASSLSRTSMGTGELFF.

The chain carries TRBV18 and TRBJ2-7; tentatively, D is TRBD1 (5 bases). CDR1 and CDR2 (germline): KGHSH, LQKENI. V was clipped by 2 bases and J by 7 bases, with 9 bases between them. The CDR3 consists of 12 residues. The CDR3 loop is CASSPIGQEQYF. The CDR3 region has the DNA TGTGCCAGCTCACCAATCGGACAAGAGCAGTACTTC.

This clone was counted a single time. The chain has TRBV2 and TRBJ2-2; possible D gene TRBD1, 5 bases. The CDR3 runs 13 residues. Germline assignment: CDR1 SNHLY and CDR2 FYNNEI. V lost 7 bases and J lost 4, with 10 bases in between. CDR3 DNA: TGTGCCAGCAAGCAGGGTGGCACCGGGGAGCTGTTTTTT. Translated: CASKQGGTGELFF.

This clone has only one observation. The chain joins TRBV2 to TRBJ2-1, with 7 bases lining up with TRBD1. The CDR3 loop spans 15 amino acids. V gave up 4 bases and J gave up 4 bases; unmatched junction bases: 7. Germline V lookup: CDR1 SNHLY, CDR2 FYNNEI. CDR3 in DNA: TGTGCCAGCAGTGGGGGACAGAGAGTTTACAATGAGCAGTTCTTC. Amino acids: CASSGGQRVYNEQFF.